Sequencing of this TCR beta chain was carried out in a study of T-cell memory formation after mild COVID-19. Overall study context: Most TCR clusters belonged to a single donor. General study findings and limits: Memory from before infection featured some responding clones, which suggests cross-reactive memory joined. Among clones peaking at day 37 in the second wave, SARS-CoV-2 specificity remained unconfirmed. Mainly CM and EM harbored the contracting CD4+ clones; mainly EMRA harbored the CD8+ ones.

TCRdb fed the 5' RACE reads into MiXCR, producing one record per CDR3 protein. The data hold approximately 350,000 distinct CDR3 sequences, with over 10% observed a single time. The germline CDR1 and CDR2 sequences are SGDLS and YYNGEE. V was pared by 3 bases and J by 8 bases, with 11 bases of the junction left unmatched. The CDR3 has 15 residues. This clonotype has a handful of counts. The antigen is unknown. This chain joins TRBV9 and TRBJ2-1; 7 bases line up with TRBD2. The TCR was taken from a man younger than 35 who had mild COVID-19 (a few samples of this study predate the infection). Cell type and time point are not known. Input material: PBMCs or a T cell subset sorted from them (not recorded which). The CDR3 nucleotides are TGTGCCAGCAGCGGAGCCCCAGGGACTAATGATGAGCAGTTCTTC. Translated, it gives CASSGAPGTNDEQFF.